This T cell receptor (beta chain) was profiled in a study of blood T cell repertoires in COVID-19. For the study at large: From T cells, B-cell-depleted T cells, or PBMCs came the material, which was cDNA or gDNA.

This CDR3 has 11 amino acids. Trimming stripped 10 bases from V and 6 bases from J, with 14 bases between. Germline-derived CDR1 and CDR2 are SGDLS and YYNGEE. Measured with immunoSEQ multiplex PCR; TCRdb has only the in-frame clones, and not every one. The repertoire consists of just over 650,000 clones, with about nine tenths occurring once and the leading ten covering more than 0.25%. The chain is built from TRBV9 and TRBJ2-7, with a weak D call TRBD1 (7 bases). The TCR was taken from a woman under 30 with acute or convalescent COVID-19. Sequenced sample: peripheral blood. The CDR3 DNA reads as TGTGCCTCAGGGGGGCTGGGCGAGCAGTACTTC. It specifies CASGGLGEQYF.